Shown below are 26 T cell receptor beta chains from a single sample sequenced in a study of prognosis after radiotherapy for stage I lung cancer. CDR3 of TCR beta was amplified from genomic DNA via a two-round multiplex PCR. Primers specific to each TRBV and TRBJ gene were used in first-round PCR. TCRdb re-derived calls from the multiplex PCR reads in MiXCR, one entry per CDR3 protein. The repertoire holds about 13,000 distinct CDR3 sequences, approximately 47% seen once, with 25% to 30% in the top ten. The sequenced sample was PBMCs, obtained before or after stereotactic body radiation therapy (not recorded which). The receptors were sampled from a donor over 45 with non-small cell lung cancer.

This clonotype was detected ten times or more. The genes are TRBV9 and TRBJ2-6; D is perhaps TRBD2 (5 bases). CDR1 is SGDLS and CDR2 is YYNGEE in the germline V gene. This CDR3 has 17 residues. Trimming shortened V by 0 bases and J by 4 bases, and 14 bases separated the two germline ends. The CDR3 DNA is TGTGCCAGCAGCGTAGGGCACGAGGGCTCCGGGGCCAACGTCCTGACTTTC. Protein sequence: CASSVGHEGSGANVLTF.

The chain uses TRBV20-1 and TRBJ2-7; 9 bases are shared with TRBD1. Germline-derived CDR1 and CDR2 are DFQATT and SNEGSKA (reference sequence). With V trimmed by 6 bases and J by 2 bases, 5 bases remained unmatched. The CDR3 contains 13 residues. The CDR3 DNA is TGCAGTGCGCGACAGGGGGAGCCCTACGAGCAGTACTTC. Amino acid sequence: CSARQGEPYEQYF.

V is TRBV7-2 and J is TRBJ2-5; 8 bases align to TRBD1. Losses at the gene ends were 5 bases for V and 11 bases for J; bases not matched to a gene: 16. The germline V gene encodes CDR1 SGHTA and CDR2 FQGNSA. The CDR3 sequence is 15 residues long. CDR3 in amino acids: CASSTQQGATGTQYF. In nucleotides, the CDR3 is TGTGCCAGCAGCACCCAGCAGGGGGCGACGGGGACACAGTACTTC.

About this clonotype: One junction end disagrees with the germline gene, perhaps due to a read error. This chain links TRBV6-1 with TRBJ1-5; D remains unclear. This CDR3 region has 13 residues. Germline V lookup: CDR1 MNHNS, CDR2 SASEGT. CDR3 bases: TGTGCCATCACACGGGGTGGCAATCGGCCCCAGCATTTT. It is translated as CAITRGGNRPQHF.

This clonotype ranks as medium-sized. The chain uses TRBV14 and TRBJ2-1; 12 bases align to TRBD2. This CDR3 contains 16 residues. The junction had 7 bases not matched to a gene; V was cut back by 6 bases and J by 4 bases. Germline CDR1 is SGHDN and CDR2 is FVKESK. The DNA for the CDR3 is TGTGCCAGCAGTAGACTAGCGGGAGATGCATACAATGAGCAGTTCTTC. This codes for CASSRLAGDAYNEQFF. Variable domain in full (rest from reference TRBV14 and TRBJ2-1): EAGVTQFPSHSVIEKGQTVTLRCDPISGHDNLYWYRRVMGKEIKFLLHFVKESKQDESGMPNNRFLAERTGGTYSTLKVQPAELEDSGVYFCASSRLAGDAYNEQFFGPGTRLTVL.

The chain combines TRBV4-1 with TRBJ2-2, with a possible D match to TRBD1 (7 bases). CDR1 is MGHRA, CDR2 YSYEKL, per germline. This CDR3 is 17 amino acids long. V was trimmed by 1 base and J by 4 bases, leaving 16 bases between them. The CDR3 coding sequence is TGCGCCAGCAGCCAAGTTCGGGAGACAGGGTCCACCGGGGAGCTGTTTTTT. This gives the protein CASSQVRETGSTGELFF.

The chain uses TRBV6-1 and TRBJ2-7, with D maybe TRBD1 (5 bases). Germline V gene data show CDR1 as MNHNS and CDR2 as SASEGT. This CDR3 is 13 amino acids long. Trimming pared 3 bases from V and 3 bases from J, leaving 9 bases between. The CDR3 loop reads CASSDCDSYEQYF. DNA for the CDR3: TGTGCCAGCAGTGACTGTGACAGCTACGAGCAGTACTTC.

This clonotype is categorized as medium-sized. The chain links TRBV11-2 to TRBJ1-2, with a possible D match to TRBD1 (6 bases). The V end was cut by 4 bases, the J end by 4 bases, with 10 bases between. The CDR3 totals 13 residues. Germline CDR1 SGHAT, CDR2 FQNNGV. Here the CDR3 DNA reads TGTGCCAGCAGCTCTACAGGGAGCTATGGCTACACCTTC. Its protein is CASSSTGSYGYTF. The variable domain in full, with the rest retrieved from reference TRBV11-2 and TRBJ1-2, is EAGVAQSPRYKIIEKRQSVAFWCNPISGHATLYWYQQILGQGPKLLIQFQNNGVVDDSQLPKDRFSAERLKGVDSTLKIQPAKLEDSAVYLCASSSTGSYGYTFGSGTRLTVV.

By sample fraction, this clonotype is medium-sized. V usage is TRBV5-8 and J usage is TRBJ2-3; D is unresolved. Per the germline V gene, CDR1 is SGHTS and CDR2 is YDEGEE. The germline V and J ends were trimmed by 4 bases and 6 bases, with 15 bases remaining between them. This CDR3 has 14 residues. The CDR3 region has the DNA TGTGCCAGCAGCCCGGACCCAGCCGGTGATACGCAGTATTTT. This gives the protein CASSPDPAGDTQYF.

This clonotype came up a few times. This rearrangement joins TRBV6-1 to TRBJ1-1; D is ambiguous. CDR1 is MNHNS and CDR2 is SASEGT in the germline V gene. With 6 bases removed from V and 4 bases from J, the gap between germline ends came to 6 bases. This CDR3 contains 11 residues. The CDR3 spells CASRMGTEAFF. CDR3 coding DNA: TGTGCCAGCAGGATGGGCACTGAAGCTTTCTTT.

This clonotype is medium-sized by share. This rearrangement joins TRBV5-1 to TRBJ2-3; possibly TRBD1 for D (6 bases). V dropped 2 bases and J dropped 1 base, with 17 bases sitting between them. The CDR3 spans 17 residues. Germline CDR1 and CDR2: SGHRS and YFSETQ. CDR3 residues: CASSFLQGNGGTDTQYF. DNA of the CDR3: TGCGCCAGCAGCTTCCTACAGGGAAACGGCGGCACAGATACGCAGTATTTT.

The V call is TRBV6-2 or TRBV6-3, the J call TRBJ2-2; D remains unclear. Germline V gene sequence: CDR1 MNHEY, CDR2 SVGEGT. Trimming stripped 6 bases from V and 0 bases from J, with 14 bases between. The CDR3 has 16 residues. CDR3 in amino acids: CASSPDVVSNTGELFF. The CDR3 nucleotides read TGTGCCAGCAGCCCTGACGTGGTTTCGAACACCGGGGAGCTGTTTTTT.

This clonotype was detected many times. The rearrangement links TRBV19 to TRBJ2-7; D may be TRBD1 (5 bases). V was cut by 4 bases and J by 2 bases, with 9 bases left in between. Germline V CDR1 and CDR2: LNHDA, SQIVND (reference sequence). The CDR3 is made up of 13 amino acids. Written as DNA, the CDR3 is TGTGCCAGTAGTACGGACATAACCTACGAGCAGTACTTC. It translates to CASSTDITYEQYF.

This clonotype is deemed medium-sized. V usage is TRBV2 and J usage is TRBJ2-7; possibly TRBD1 or TRBD2 for D (5 bases each). Germline assignment: CDR1 SNHLY and CDR2 FYNNEI. The germline V and J ends were trimmed by 8 bases and 0 bases, with 11 bases remaining between them. The CDR3 covers 13 residues. The CDR3 DNA reads as TGTGCCAGCGGGGGTCCAAGCTCCTACGAGCAGTACTTC. Amino acids: CASGGPSSYEQYF. Full variable domain (missing parts from reference TRBV2 and TRBJ2-7): EPEVTQTPSHQVTQMGQEVILRCVPISNHLYFYWYRQILGQKVEFLVSFYNNEISEKSEIFDDQFSVERPDGSNFTLKIRSTKLEDSAMYFCASGGPSSYEQYFGPGTRLTVT.

The V call is TRBV20-1, the J call TRBJ2-1; TRBD2 matches at 10 bases. V lost 6 bases, J lost 6 bases, and 20 bases stayed unmatched. CDR1 is DFQATT and CDR2 is SNEGSKA in the germline V gene (reference sequence). The CDR3 consists of 18 residues. The DNA of the CDR3 is TGCAGTGCGCCGAGGGCGGGAGGCCGGGGGACTAGCGTCAATGAGCAGTTCTTC. This codes for CSAPRAGGRGTSVNEQFF.

The V and J genes are TRBV20-1 and TRBJ2-7; unclear D gene. The CDR3 spans 11 residues. The ends were cut back, 6 bases at V and 4 bases at J, with 10 bases in the middle. Germline V lookup: CDR1 DFQATT, CDR2 SNEGSKA (reference sequence). CDR3 sequence: CSANDRYEQYF. The CDR3 region has the DNA TGCAGTGCCAATGACCGGTACGAGCAGTACTTC.

This clonotype was counted many times. One junction end disagrees with the germline gene, perhaps due to a read error. V and J are TRBV30 and TRBJ1-2; D is ambiguous. Germline CDR1 is GTSNPN and CDR2 is SVGIG (reference sequence). This CDR3 region has 12 residues. CDR3 loop: CAWRPQNYGHTF. CDR3 bases: TGTGCCTGGAGGCCACAAAACTATGGCCACACCTTC.

This clonotype was counted ten times or more. V gene TRBV4-1 combines with J gene TRBJ2-5, with D unclear. This CDR3 has 15 amino acids. Trimming removed 0 bases at V and 1 base at J, with 9 bases between. CDR1 MGHRA and CDR2 YSYEKL come from the germline V gene. CDR3 region: CASSQDLKVQETQYF. CDR3 DNA sequence: TGCGCCAGCAGCCAAGATTTGAAAGTCCAAGAGACCCAGTACTTC.

J is TRBJ2-7 and V is TRBV19; tentatively, D is TRBD1 (6 bases). The length of the CDR3 is 15 residues. Trimming pared 6 bases from V and 1 base from J, leaving 16 bases between. CDR1 and CDR2 from the germline V gene are LNHDA and SQIVND (reference sequence). The CDR3 bases are TGTGCCAGTAGGAGGTCGACAGGCCTATCCTACGAGCAGTACTTC. As protein: CASRRSTGLSYEQYF.

This clonotype was seen just once. One base separates it from a far larger clone, so it is likely a read error. V and J are TRBV28 and TRBJ2-1, with D uncertain. This CDR3 region has 16 residues. Between the trimmed V and J ends, which lost 3 bases and 10 bases, there was a span of 22 bases. The germline gives CDR1 MDHEN, CDR2 SYDVKM. The CDR3 DNA is TGTGCCAGCAGTTTGGGCAATCAAGCAGAAAACTACGAGCAGTTCTTC. This sequence encodes CASSLGNQAENYEQFF.

About this clonotype: This likely stems from a read error, as it lies one base from a far larger clone. This chain connects TRBV27 to TRBJ2-1; 8 bases agree with TRBD2. V shed 6 bases and J 6 bases; nucleotides not matched to a gene: 10. This CDR3 is 15 amino acids long. The germline V gene encodes CDR1 MNHEY and CDR2 SMNVEV (reference sequence). The CDR3 DNA is TGTGCCAGCAGCTTTCGGGGGACTAGAGTCAATGAGCAGTTCTTC. Its translation: CASSFRGTRVNEQFF.

The rearrangement joins TRBV4-1 to TRBJ1-4; D is unclear. The CDR3 is made up of 12 amino acids. The germline V gene encodes CDR1 MGHRA and CDR2 YSYEKL. Trimming removed 1 base at V and 10 bases at J, with 7 bases between. In DNA form, the CDR3 reads TGCGCCAGCAGCCAAGTAACGGGAAAACTGTTTTTT. Its protein is CASSQVTGKLFF.

Ten or more counts support this clonotype. This sequence joins TRBV4-3 and TRBJ1-1; D is possibly TRBD1 (5 bases). Germline CDR1 LGHNA, CDR2 YSLEER. V was clipped by 5 bases and J by 3 bases, with 16 bases between them. CDR3 size: 15 residues. DNA for the CDR3: TGCGCCAGCAGCACGAACACGGGCAGGGACACTGAAGCTTTCTTT. Translated: CASSTNTGRDTEAFF.

This chain connects TRBV15 to TRBJ1-4, with TRBD1 matching 7 bases. V trimming: 3 bases; J trimming: 7 bases; junction bases outside the gene matches: 11. This CDR3 spans 16 amino acids. The germline V gene encodes CDR1 LNHNV and CDR2 YYDKDF (reference sequence). In nucleotides, the CDR3 is TGTGCCACCAGCAGCGACCTTCCGACAGGGATTGAAAAACTGTTTTTT. Translated, it gives CATSSDLPTGIEKLFF.

A word on this clonotype: With a far larger clone one base away, a read error is the likely cause. V is TRBV2 and J is TRBJ2-7, with 8 bases fitting TRBD2. CDR1 SNHLY and CDR2 FYNNEI come from the germline V gene. The V gene end was trimmed by 10 bases and the J gene end by 7 bases; junction bases not matched to a gene: 12. The length of the CDR3 is 13 residues. CDR3 sequence reads: CAISATSGAEQYF. The CDR3 region has the DNA TGTGCCATCAGCGCTACTAGCGGAGCGGAGCAGTACTTC.

The rearrangement uses TRBV6-9 and TRBJ1-5; the D gene is possibly TRBD1 (6 bases). The CDR3 consists of 13 residues. Germline loops: CDR1 MNHGY, CDR2 SVAAGI. V was shortened by 4 bases and J by 8 bases, with 12 bases between the two germline ends. The CDR3, as DNA: TGTGCCAGCAGTTCAGGGGTGGAAAAGCCCCAGCATTTT. Protein: CASSSGVEKPQHF.